The rows below give T cell receptor beta chains drawn from one sample of a study of T cell responses to AZD1222 COVID-19 vaccine. The method was immunoSEQ multiplex PCR; TCRdb's version includes in-frame clones alone and lacks a portion of them. The repertoire holds approximately 130,000 clones, with around 88% as singletons. This specimen was peripheral blood, taken on day 0 of MenACWY control vaccination. The receptors stem from an adult in good health. Both conserved end residues are part of each CDR3. The D gene is left open where the match is weak. Clone size is stated in some rows and not others, as once, few, many or a class when expanded.

TRBV5-4	TRBJ2-2	NA	NA	CASSFHKTTGELFF	TGTGCCAGCAGCTTCCACAAAACCACCGGGGAGCTGTTTTTT
TRBV13	TRBJ2-1	NA	TRBD2	CASSLGRLAGYNEQFF	TGTGCCAGCAGCTTAGGTCGGCTAGCGGGATACAATGAGCAGTTCTTC
TRBV4-2	TRBJ2-7	NA	TRBD1	CASSPTPGQAYEQYF	TGTGCCAGCAGCCCCACACCGGGACAGGCCTACGAGCAGTACTTC
TRBV24-1	TRBJ1-2	NA	TRBD1	CATSDPGQGWNGYTF	TGTGCCACCAGTGACCCGGGACAGGGCTGGAATGGCTACACCTTC
TRBV6-2/TRBV6-3	TRBJ1-5	few	TRBD1	CASSFPGGGQPQHF	TGTGCCAGCAGTTTCCCAGGGGGCGGCCAGCCCCAGCATTTT
TRBV6-6	TRBJ2-7	NA	NA	CASSTPPGYEQYF	TGTGCCAGCAGTACCCCCCCCGGTTACGAGCAGTACTTC
TRBV5-1	TRBJ2-7	NA	NA	CASSAESTVGEQYF	TGCGCCAGCAGCGCAGAGTCGACAGTTGGGGAGCAGTACTTC
TRBV11-2	TRBJ1-1	NA	NA	CASSSGGIEAFF	TGTGCCAGCAGCTCCGGGGGGATTGAAGCTTTCTTT
TRBV21-1	TRBJ2-7	once	NA	CASSKARLAGDLDEQYF	TGTGCCAGCAGCAAAGCGCGCCTAGCGGGAGATCTGGACGAGCAGTACTTC
TRBV5-1	TRBJ2-1	NA	NA	CASSLAGVTSYNEQFF	TGCGCCAGCAGCTTGGCCGGGGTTACCTCCTACAATGAGCAGTTCTTC
TRBV7-8	TRBJ1-4	NA	NA	CASSLGRDGYNEKLFF	TGTGCCAGCAGCTTAGGCCGGGACGGATATAATGAAAAACTGTTTTTT
TRBV11-3	TRBJ2-1	NA	NA	CASSLVAGLGSYNEQFF	TGTGCCAGCAGCTTAGTAGCCGGGTTGGGCTCCTACAATGAGCAGTTCTTC
TRBV6-5	TRBJ1-2	NA	NA	CASSQGGAANYGYTF	TGTGCCAGCAGCCAAGGGGGGGCAGCTAACTATGGCTACACCTTC
TRBV11-3	TRBJ2-7	NA	NA	CASSASPYEQYF	TGTGCCAGCAGCGCCAGCCCCTACGAGCAGTACTTC